A single sample is the source of the 4 T cell receptor beta chains below, sequenced in a study of T cells in Graves' hyperthyroidism and ophthalmopathy. RNA transcripts were the template for amplifying TCR beta CDR3 regions. The TCR CDR3 first-round RT-PCR relied on the HTBI primer set. TCRdb passed the multiplex PCR reads through MiXCR, listing each CDR3 protein once. The sample includes about 840,000 distinct CDR3 sequences, more than 30% of them seen just once. Sequenced input: blood. These receptors all stem from a man younger than 30 with Graves' hyperthyroidism.

This clonotype was seen at least ten times. V is TRBV5-1 and J is TRBJ1-2, with D unclear. CDR1 is SGHRS and CDR2 is YFSETQ in the germline V gene. Trimming took 0 bases from V and 7 from J, leaving 10 bases between them. The CDR3 runs to 13 residues. The CDR3: CASSLAEGAGYTF. DNA of the CDR3: TGCGCCAGCAGCTTGGCGGAGGGCGCTGGCTACACCTTC.

This clonotype appeared many times. The V gene is TRBV2, the J gene TRBJ1-1; D might be TRBD1 (6 bases). This CDR3 comprises 12 residues. CDR1 is SNHLY, CDR2 FYNNEI, per germline. V gave up 4 bases and J gave up 6 bases, with 9 bases separating them. In DNA form, the CDR3 reads TGTGCCAGCAGTGCGGACAGCCCTGAAGCTTTCTTT. Protein: CASSADSPEAFF.

At least ten counts were recorded for this clonotype. This chain joins TRBV7-8 and TRBJ2-7, with D unclear. Trimming pared 5 bases from V and 5 bases from J, leaving 10 bases between. The CDR3 has 12 amino acids. Germline CDR1 is SGHVS and CDR2 is FQNEAQ. CDR3 in amino acids: CASSRLFDEQYF. The CDR3 region has the DNA TGTGCCAGCAGCCGTCTATTCGACGAGCAGTACTTC.

This clonotype was detected only a few times. The chain joins TRBV4-3 to TRBJ2-7, with 10 positions matching TRBD2. The CDR3 extends over 16 amino acids. After removal of 0 bases from V and 3 bases from J, the junction contained 5 bases not matched to a gene. Per the germline V gene, CDR1 is LGHNA and CDR2 is YSLEER. DNA of the CDR3: TGCGCCAGCAGCCAAGAGCCAAGCGGGAGGGTCTACGAGCAGTACTTC. Amino acid sequence: CASSQEPSGRVYEQYF.